A single sample is the source of the 3 T cell receptor beta chains below, sequenced in a study of control samples from healthy donors and cancer patients (dated by TCRdb to about 2020). Library generation was performed with the immunoSEQ multiplex PCR assay. This is the immuneACCESS table as TCRdb keeps it, with only in-frame sequences that have V and J called. A part of the clones is gone; compared with another copy, unresolved V genes explain less than half, and the rest is unexplained. The sample includes roughly 170,000 clones, with about 90% observed a single time. The top ten clones comprise 4.5% to 6% of the sample. Specimen: blood. The receptor set was obtained from a woman aged 25 to 39 in good health.

V gene TRBV19 combines with J gene TRBJ2-7, with a tentative D call TRBD1 (7 bases). This CDR3 region has 16 residues. From germline, CDR1 is LNHDA and CDR2 SQIVND (reference sequence). V was pared by 1 base and J by 3 bases, with 16 bases between. CDR3 sequence (DNA): TGTGCCAGTAGTATAGTCTCAGGGGGGTCCAACTACGAGCAGTACTTC. Protein sequence: CASSIVSGGSNYEQYF.

This chain uses TRBV16 with TRBJ2-7; weak D call: TRBD1 (5 bases). CDR3 size: 14 residues. Germline CDR1 reads KGHSY; CDR2 reads FQNENV. The V end was cut by 0 bases, the J end by 2 bases, with 8 bases between. Here the CDR3 DNA reads TGTGCCAGCAGCCAATCAGGGGCCCCCTACGAGCAGTACTTC. This gives the protein CASSQSGAPYEQYF.

The genes are TRBV5-6 and TRBJ1-5, with a tentative D call TRBD1 (5 bases). CDR1 and CDR2 from the germline V gene are SGHDT and YYEEEE. The CDR3 runs 14 residues. V was pared by 4 bases and J by 1 base, with 9 bases between. The CDR3 DNA reads as TGTGCCAGCAGCCCGGGGACCAGCAATCAGCCCCAGCATTTT. Its protein is CASSPGTSNQPQHF.